This is a list of T cell receptor beta chains from one sample in a study of blood T cell repertoires in COVID-19. Measured with immunoSEQ multiplex PCR; TCRdb has only the in-frame clones, and not every one. The table records under 250,000 clones, about 85% of them present only once. Sequenced: peripheral blood. Receptors originate from a man aged 50 or older who had recovered from COVID-19. Both conserved end residues are part of each CDR3. Fields, in order: V gene, CDR3 length, J gene, clone size, CDR3 protein. Part of the rows lack a size; the others show once, few, many or a class for expanded clones.

>TRBV23-1|18|TRBJ1-4|NA
CASTSGTGGPSANEKLFF
>TRBV7-2|15|TRBJ1-6|NA
CASSGGGGVHSPLHF
>TRBV27|16|TRBJ2-1|NA
CASSPTAGLVYNEQFF
>TRBV7-9|14|TRBJ1-1|NA
CASSLSRMNTEAFF
>TRBV28|14|TRBJ2-3|NA
CASRGQGTSDTQYF
>TRBV28|16|TRBJ2-1|NA
CASSLTTSGSYNEQFF
>TRBV2|15|TRBJ1-5|NA
CASRTTGAANQPQHF
>TRBV19|13|TRBJ2-7|NA
CASSMGLEREQYF
>TRBV6-1|14|TRBJ2-2|NA
CASSERPGAGELFF
>TRBV6-1|14|TRBJ2-7|NA
CASSRANTGYEQYF
>TRBV28|11|TRBJ1-2|once
CASSYRDGYTF
>TRBV30|14|TRBJ1-5|NA
CAWSVDSSNQPQHF
>TRBV28|14|TRBJ2-3|NA
CASRGGTGPDTQYF
>TRBV7-2|12|TRBJ2-3|once
CASSSYTDTQYF
>TRBV7-2|15|TRBJ2-7|NA
CASSARQGQFYEQYF
>TRBV9|13|TRBJ1-2|NA
CASSPQRGRGYTF
>TRBV9|16|TRBJ1-6|NA
CASSPGQGEEGTSLHF